A single sample is the source of the 16 T cell receptor beta chains below, sequenced in a study of CD8 T cells in Susac syndrome. Random hexamers were used to reverse transcribe the RNA input (roughly 0.5 to 1 ug). One entry per CDR3 protein, called by TCRdb with MiXCR from the immunoSEQ multiplex PCR reads. The data hold under 200,000 distinct CDR3 sequences, with roughly 95% observed a single time. The material sequenced was CD4+ T cells from PBMCs. The receptor source for this set is a human donor with Susac syndrome.

V usage is TRBV23-1 and J usage is TRBJ2-2; TRBD1 or TRBD2 may be the D gene (5 bases each). TRBV23-1 is an ORF, with its function uncertain. Trimming took 3 bases from V and 5 from J, leaving 16 bases between them. CDR3 size: 16 residues. The DNA for the CDR3 is TGCGCCAGCAGTCACCTCGGGAAGGGGTGGACCGGGGAGCTGTTTTTT. It translates to CASSHLGKGWTGELFF.

The chain couples TRBV2 to TRBJ1-5, with D tentatively TRBD1 (5 bases). This CDR3 comprises 13 residues. V gave up 5 bases and J gave up 7 bases, with 12 bases separating them. Looked up from germline, CDR1 is SNHLY and CDR2 is FYNNEI. The CDR3 region has the DNA TGTGCCAGCAGTCTCGACAGTGAGCAGCCCCAGCATTTT. It codes for CASSLDSEQPQHF.

V gene TRBV20-1 combines with J gene TRBJ2-7, with a tentative D call TRBD2 (5 bases). CDR1 and CDR2 (germline): DFQATT, SNEGSKA (reference sequence). V lost 6 bases and J lost 5, with 14 bases in between. The CDR3 runs 12 residues. The CDR3 protein is CSAESEDDEQYF. CDR3 DNA sequence: TGCAGTGCGGAATCGGAGGACGACGAGCAGTACTTC.

The chain has TRBV2 and TRBJ2-5; D is tentatively TRBD1 or TRBD2 (5 bases each). CDR3 length: 15 amino acids. The V end lost 3 bases, the J end lost 1 base, and 12 bases lay between the germline ends. From germline, CDR1 is SNHLY and CDR2 FYNNEI. This chain's CDR3 is CASSDNRDLQETQYF. The CDR3 DNA reads as TGTGCCAGCAGTGACAACCGGGACCTCCAAGAGACCCAGTACTTC. The entire variable domain, with the rest obtained from reference TRBV2 and TRBJ2-5, is as follows: EPEVTQTPSHQVTQMGQEVILRCVPISNHLYFYWYRQILGQKVEFLVSFYNNEISEKSEIFDDQFSVERPDGSNFTLKIRSTKLEDSAMYFCASSDNRDLQETQYFGPGTRLLVL.

The rearrangement uses TRBV20-1 and TRBJ1-4, with D possibly matching TRBD1 (6 bases). This CDR3 is 14 amino acids long. The V gene lost 6 bases and the J gene lost 7 bases, with 18 bases spanning the gap. Looked up from germline, CDR1 is DFQATT and CDR2 is SNEGSKA (reference sequence). The DNA of the CDR3 is TGCAGTGCCTGGCCGGGGGGCGCGGGTGAAAAACTGTTTTTT. It encodes CSAWPGGAGEKLFF.

The chain couples TRBV3-1 to TRBJ1-1; no firm D call. The ends were cut back, 4 bases at V and 8 bases at J, with 14 bases in the middle. Germline CDR1 reads LGHDT; CDR2 reads YNNKEL (reference sequence). This CDR3 spans 13 amino acids. The CDR3 nucleotides are TGTGCCAGCAGCCCAGCCGCGGGAGCGGAAGCTTTCTTT. This encodes CASSPAAGAEAFF.

In this sample, this clonotype turned up a few times. The rearrangement links TRBV20-1 to TRBJ2-5; no definite D call. This CDR3 is built from 12 residues. The V end was cut by 3 bases, the J end by 1 base, with 6 bases between. Germline V gives CDR1 DFQATT, CDR2 SNEGSKA (reference sequence). The CDR3 coding sequence is TGCAGTGCTAGGGCGGTCCAAGAGACCCAGTACTTC. Its translation: CSARAVQETQYF.

The chain couples TRBV4-3 to TRBJ2-4; 10 nucleotides line up with TRBD1. This CDR3 spans 15 amino acids. CDR1 LGHNA and CDR2 YSLEER come from the germline V gene. V lost 0 bases to trimming and J lost 7 bases; unmatched junction nucleotides: 3. CDR3 in DNA: TGCGCCAGCAGCCAAGATGGGGACAGGGGTAACATTCAGTACTTC. Protein sequence: CASSQDGDRGNIQYF.

CDR3 nucleotide sequence: TGCAGTGCAAGGGCGTGGGCGTCCACCAACTATGGCTACACCTTC. Its translation is CSARAWASTNYGYTF. V is TRBV20-1 and J is TRBJ1-2; D not certain. The germline CDR1 and CDR2 sequences are DFQATT and SNEGSKA (reference sequence). This CDR3 comprises 15 residues. V was shortened by 6 bases and J by 2 bases, with 19 bases between the two germline ends.

This chain connects TRBV11-2 to TRBJ2-7; D is possibly TRBD2 (5 bases). Germline loops: CDR1 SGHAT, CDR2 FQNNGV. V lost 1 base and J lost 0, with 16 bases in between. CDR3 length: 17 residues. This CDR3 is CASSLGDGVVSSYEQYV. CDR3 bases: TGTGCCAGCAGCTTAGGAGACGGGGTCGTCTCCTCCTACGAGCAGTACGTC.

The chain joins TRBV20-1 to TRBJ2-6; D uncertain. Trimming pared 3 bases from V and 2 bases from J, leaving 5 bases between. The CDR3 totals 13 residues. Looked up from germline, CDR1 is DFQATT and CDR2 is SNEGSKA (reference sequence). The CDR3 protein is CSASKAGANVLTF. CDR3 coding DNA: TGCAGTGCTAGCAAAGCTGGGGCCAACGTCCTGACTTTC.

The chain employs TRBV19 and TRBJ2-1, with 8 bases lining up with TRBD1. Germline loops: CDR1 LNHDA, CDR2 SQIVND (reference sequence). The trim removed 5 bases at V and 4 bases at J, leaving 1 base unmatched. This CDR3 comprises 13 residues. The CDR3 loop is CASSGDRYNEQFF. The DNA of the CDR3 is TGTGCCAGTAGTGGGGACAGGTACAATGAGCAGTTCTTC.

This chain joins TRBV9 and TRBJ1-1, with D possibly being TRBD1 (6 bases). Germline values: CDR1 SGDLS, CDR2 YYNGEE. The V end was cut by 4 bases, the J end by 5 bases, with 15 bases between. CDR3 length: 14 residues. CDR3 in DNA: TGTGCCAGCAGCTCTCAGGGGTCCGTGACTGAAGCTTTCTTT. Translation gives CASSSQGSVTEAFF.

This clonotype appeared once. The chain joins TRBV7-2 to TRBJ2-4; 8 nucleotides match TRBD2. Germline V gene lookup returns CDR1 SGHTA and CDR2 FQGNSA. V shed 5 bases and J 8 bases; nucleotides not matched to a gene: 8. The CDR3 contains 14 residues. CDR3 nucleotide sequence: TGTGCCAGCAGCCCAAGCGGGAGTTCGTACATTCAGTACTTC. Translated: CASSPSGSSYIQYF.

The chain has TRBV29-1 and TRBJ2-5, with D tentatively TRBD2 (6 bases). Germline CDR1 and CDR2: SQVTM and ANQGSEA. The CDR3 loop spans 13 amino acids. Trimming stripped 6 bases from V and 2 bases from J, with 13 bases between. DNA for the CDR3: TGCAGCGTGGCTAGGGGAGGACAAGAGACCCAGTACTTC. It specifies CSVARGGQETQYF.

The chain employs TRBV29-1 and TRBJ2-7, with TRBD2 matching 7 bases. V dropped 4 bases and J dropped 6; count of bases not matched to a gene: 6. The CDR3 is 12 residues long. The germline V gene has CDR1 SQVTM and CDR2 ANQGSEA. CDR3 amino acids: CSVALSGTEQYF. The CDR3 DNA follows: TGCAGCGTTGCACTAAGCGGGACCGAGCAGTACTTC.